The present entry profiles one T cell receptor (beta chain) with its context. The sample carries other DNA sequences with the same CDR3. These data come from a study of blood T cell repertoires in COVID-19. Study in general: Both acute and convalescent COVID-19 samples were obtained from the United States, Italy and Spain. In each case, the material was cDNA or gDNA derived from T cells, B-cell-depleted T cells, or PBMCs.

Enrolment of Seattle patients took place during active infection, and they were followed longitudinally. Between the trimmed V and J ends, which lost 4 bases and 8 bases, there was a span of 12 bases. The CDR3 has 13 residues. CDR1 and CDR2 (germline): SGHRS, YFSETQ. Authors' data handling: Reference gene primers were amplified, and this amplification served to estimate nucleated cell counts. The assay was immunoSEQ multiplex PCR, and TCRdb's table has in-frame clones only and misses some. V and J calls and clone size are as listed in that table; D and trimming were resolved from the DNA. The sample holds fewer than 200,000 clones, 70% to 90% seen once.

Input material: peripheral blood. This receptor was obtained from an elderly woman with COVID-19, enrolled during active disease. The chain combines TRBV5-1 with TRBJ1-4; tentative D call: TRBD1 (5 bases). The CDR3 sequence: CASSLGPGEKLFF. The CDR3 coding sequence is TGCGCCAGCAGCCTGGGGCCCGGGGAAAAACTGTTTTTT. The full variable domain, its missing parts supplied by reference TRBV5-1 and TRBJ1-4, is KAGVTQTPRYLIKTRGQQVTLSCSPISGHRSVSWYQQTPGQGLQFLFEYFSETQRNKGNFPGRFSGRQFSNSRSEMNVSTLELGDSALYLCASSLGPGEKLFFGSGTQLSVL.